These T cell receptor beta chains were read from a single sample in a study of T cell responses to AZD1222 COVID-19 vaccine. Using immunoSEQ multiplex PCR, the repertoire was profiled, and TCRdb retains in-frame clones only, with some absent. The data contain 150,000 or so clones, about 91% of them singletons. Sequences were derived from peripheral blood, sampled 28 days after the second AZD1222 dose. The receptors originated from an adult who received the AZD1222 COVID-19 vaccine. CDR3s leave out the opening cysteine and the closing phenylalanine or tryptophan. Fields, in order: J gene, V gene, CDR3 protein.

TRBJ2-7 | TRBV19 | AISSGRGQASYEQY
TRBJ1-1 | TRBV5-1 | ASSPWENTEAF
TRBJ1-2 | TRBV5-1 | ASRGGSGGYT
TRBJ2-2 | TRBV5-4 | ASSYAWGAGELF
TRBJ1-5 | TRBV28 | ASSLTESNQPQH
TRBJ2-7 | TRBV7-9 | ASSLVEGADEQY
TRBJ2-7 | TRBV28 | ASVTGGGEQY
TRBJ1-4 | TRBV9 | ASSGGQGGTNEKLF
TRBJ2-1 | TRBV30 | AWSVGGATQF
TRBJ1-5 | TRBV19 | ASSRTGRVGPQH
TRBJ1-1 | TRBV13 | ASSLEGAAEAF
TRBJ1-2 | TRBV18 | ASSPQASQLNYGYT
TRBJ2-2 | TRBV3-1/TRBV3-2 | ASSQPAGAGELF
TRBJ1-2 | TRBV7-9 | ASSPRTGELDGYT
TRBJ1-2 | TRBV10-3 | AIRGDRDGGYT
TRBJ1-4 | TRBV20-1 | SASFGTGNEKLF
TRBJ2-5 | TRBV7-6 | ASSLALQGQETQY
TRBJ1-1 | TRBV5-1 | ASSLAGTYTEAF
TRBJ1-2 | TRBV19 | ASSIDGIRDIYGYT
TRBJ2-1 | TRBV4-1 | ASSLLPGRSSYNEQF
TRBJ1-2 | TRBV5-1 | ASSLERTGYGYT
TRBJ2-2 | TRBV5-4 | ASSSGTSTGELF
TRBJ1-2 | TRBV7-8 | ASSLDAGSYGYT
TRBJ1-1 | TRBV3-1/TRBV3-2 | ASSQFIQSGTEAF
TRBJ2-3 | TRBV9 | ASTRGSGTDTQY
TRBJ1-2 | TRBV7-9 | ASSRDRGDYGYT
TRBJ1-5 | TRBV19 | ASRKGQEWNRNQPQH
TRBJ1-2 | TRBV3-1/TRBV3-2 | ASSQVTYRGQDNGYT
TRBJ1-1 | TRBV28 | ASGGVNTEAF
TRBJ1-5 | TRBV15 | ATSRVYTQPQH
TRBJ1-2 | TRBV3-1/TRBV3-2 | ASSPWTGGLVYGYT
TRBJ1-1 | TRBV11-1 | ASSLVGAGGHTEAF
TRBJ1-4 | TRBV9 | ASSPGRGTHNEKLF
TRBJ2-1 | TRBV6-5 | ASSWAGSRIAGEQF
TRBJ1-1 | TRBV29-1 | SVALGETEAF
TRBJ1-5 | TRBV6-5 | ASSPGTGAEQPQH
TRBJ2-1 | TRBV3-1/TRBV3-2 | ASSQGLALWDEQF
TRBJ1-3 | TRBV6-5 | ASSYVETVSGNTIY
TRBJ2-2 | TRBV13 | ASSPRQGAYTGELF
TRBJ1-2 | TRBV6-5 | ASSSDGTLSPLT
TRBJ1-6 | TRBV7-6 | ASSFSGGNSPLH
TRBJ1-6 | TRBV10-3 | AITGRRVLH
TRBJ1-2 | TRBV3-1/TRBV3-2 | ASSQGTGNYGYT
TRBJ2-7 | TRBV6-5 | ASRPPGSREQY
TRBJ2-6 | TRBV19 | ASRVGGLYSSSGANVLT
TRBJ1-2 | TRBV11-2 | ASSLEAGGDGYT
TRBJ1-5 | TRBV12-5 | ASGKDSSNQPQH
TRBJ1-6 | TRBV7-3 | ASSLTDLSPLH
TRBJ1-1 | TRBV9 | ASSVEGENTEAF
TRBJ1-1 | TRBV6-5 | ASSYPGALGNTEAF
TRBJ1-2 | TRBV5-1 | ASSFGTGGSSYT
TRBJ2-3 | TRBV19 | ASSRQGPSTDTQY
TRBJ1-3 | TRBV2 | ASRETGNTIY
TRBJ1-2 | TRBV6-5 | ASGRDRGSYGYT
TRBJ2-3 | TRBV3-1/TRBV3-2 | ASSLKTRTTDTQY
TRBJ2-5 | TRBV3-1/TRBV3-2 | ASSQDPQRSQY
TRBJ1-1 | TRBV6-5 | ASSYSRQGNTEAF
TRBJ1-1 | TRBV10-1 | ASSPNRVNTEAF
TRBJ2-7 | TRBV29-1 | SVERAKDEQY
TRBJ2-3 | TRBV2 | ASSARWADTQY